Listed below are T cell receptor beta chains from one sample, sequenced in a study of shared clonotypes between healthy human individuals. Here immunoSEQ multiplex PCR was the method, and the copy in TCRdb shows in-frame clones only, minus some. This sample carries approximately 1,000,000 clones, approximately 80% of them seen once, and the ten largest clones take approximately 0.56%. The sequenced sample consisted of memory CD4+ T cells from PBMCs. The receptors were sampled from a man between 18 and 35 years old in good health. Some clones in this sample may be carry-over from other donors' samples. Both conserved end residues are part of each CDR3. The order of the fields is V gene, CDR3 length, J gene, CDR3 protein.

>TRBV6-5|11|TRBJ1-2
CASRDRDGYTF
>TRBV10-1|16|TRBJ2-5
CASTPGVAGAGETQYF
>TRBV10-3|16|TRBJ2-5
CACGTGGPQYQETQYF
>TRBV5-8|14|TRBJ2-5
CASSLEGKGETQYF
>TRBV7-8|16|TRBJ2-6
CASSPWSASGANVLTF
>TRBV6-5|14|TRBJ2-7
CASNPTSGRSEQYF
>TRBV6-5|14|TRBJ2-2
CASRRTGTTGELFF
>TRBV5-1|17|TRBJ2-3
CASSLVPSGRGTDTQYF
>TRBV27|15|TRBJ2-1
CASSFLLAGPTEQFF
>TRBV9|16|TRBJ2-2
CASSLRSQEGPGELFF
>TRBV27|13|TRBJ1-5
CASSPKRGQPQHF
>TRBV11-3|13|TRBJ2-2
CASSLTVTGELFF
>TRBV5-1|16|TRBJ2-5
CASSLTGTGVGETQYF
>TRBV7-2|13|TRBJ1-1
CASSPGSREQAFF
>TRBV18|13|TRBJ2-7
CASSPTADSEQYF
>TRBV28|15|TRBJ1-1
CAIFRGSGMNTEAFF